This T cell receptor beta chain emerged from a study of T cell repertoires in cytomegalovirus infection. There are a few counts of this clonotype. The germline CDR1 and CDR2 sequences are DFQATT and SNEGSKA (reference sequence). This CDR3 comprises 15 residues. The ends were cut back, 3 bases at V and 0 bases at J, with 14 bases in the middle. A single record per CDR3 protein comes from TCRdb applying MiXCR to the reads. The sample contains more than 150,000 distinct CDR3 sequences, around 20% of which appear only once. Sequenced: PBMCs. The clonotype comes from a human donor in good health (CMV status not recorded). Some clones in this sample may be carry-over from other donors' samples. This sequence joins TRBV20-1 and TRBJ2-5; D possibly corresponds to TRBD2 (5 bases). The CDR3: CSASEAGIHQETQYF. The DNA for the CDR3 is TGCAGTGCTAGCGAAGCCGGGATCCACCAAGAGACCCAGTACTTC.